The 8 T cell receptor beta chains listed next were all sequenced from one sample in a study of regulatory T cells in long-lasting Graves disease. Sequencing libraries for TCR beta were prepared with iRepertoire HTBI primers and Arm-PCR of CDR3 regions. TCRdb fed the multiplex PCR reads into MiXCR, producing one record per CDR3 protein. The sample includes around 400,000 distinct CDR3 sequences, around a quarter of them seen just once. Time point: persistent/refractory GD, antithyroid drugs over 5 years with positive TRAb. Preparation of the TCR library used RNA extracted from PBMCs. This specimen was peripheral blood mononuclear cells (PBMCs), taken when the disease was refractory, from a patient treated with antithyroid drugs. These receptors all come from a female donor with Graves disease.

This clonotype has a count of ten or more. J is TRBJ2-5 and V is TRBV27, with 7 bases that match TRBD2. The CDR3 consists of 15 residues. Germline CDR1 and CDR2: MNHEY and SMNVEV (reference sequence). Trimming at V came to 5 bases and at J to 4 bases, leaving 10 bases not matched to a gene. CDR3 amino acids: CASSPRRELLETQYF. The CDR3 DNA reads as TGTGCCAGCAGTCCGCGGCGGGAGTTACTAGAGACCCAGTACTTC.

The V call is TRBV5-1, the J call TRBJ2-1, with unresolved D. Trimming removed 1 base at V and 3 bases at J, with 11 bases between. Germline loops: CDR1 SGHRS, CDR2 YFSETQ. CDR3 length: 15 amino acids. In DNA, the CDR3 is TGCGCCAGCAGCTTGACGGGTATAGACTACAATGAGCAGTTCTTC. Translating it yields CASSLTGIDYNEQFF. Supplemented by reference TRBV5-1 and TRBJ2-1, the full variable domain reads KAGVTQTPRYLIKTRGQQVTLSCSPISGHRSVSWYQQTPGQGLQFLFEYFSETQRNKGNFPGRFSGRQFSNSRSEMNVSTLELGDSALYLCASSLTGIDYNEQFFGPGTRLTVL.

The rearrangement uses TRBV6-1 and TRBJ1-1; TRBD1 is a possible D gene (5 bases). V was pared by 6 bases and J by 2 bases, with 19 bases between. Germline V lookup: CDR1 MNHNS, CDR2 SASEGT. The CDR3 totals 16 residues. CDR3 amino acids: CASRPLPDSSNTEAFF. CDR3 nucleotides: TGTGCCAGCAGACCCCTACCCGACAGTTCCAACACTGAAGCTTTCTTT.

This clonotype was detected many times. The gene calls are TRBV6-4 and TRBJ1-1; TRBD1 matches 7 bases. The V gene end was trimmed by 4 bases and the J gene end by 0 bases; junction bases not matched to a gene: 8. Germline V gene sequence: CDR1 MRHNA, CDR2 SNTAGT. The CDR3 has 16 residues. CDR3 amino acids: CASSVPSQGVNTEAFF. CDR3 sequence (DNA): TGTGCCAGCAGTGTTCCCTCGCAGGGGGTGAACACTGAAGCTTTCTTT.

This clonotype was found a few times. V is TRBV7-3 and J is TRBJ2-5; 8 nucleotides match TRBD2. Germline V lookup: CDR1 SGHTA, CDR2 FQGTGA. This CDR3 region has 16 residues. The V gene end was trimmed by 5 bases and the J gene end by 4 bases; junction bases not matched to a gene: 12. The CDR3 reads CASSATSGRRAETQYF. CDR3 nucleotide sequence: TGTGCCAGCAGCGCAACTAGCGGCCGCCGCGCAGAGACCCAGTACTTC.

CDR3 bases: TGTGCCAGCAGCGTAGGGGCAGGGGTGGGGGTGAACACTGAAGCTTTCTTT. Its translation: CASSVGAGVGVNTEAFF. The chain employs TRBV9 and TRBJ1-1; maybe TRBD1 (6 bases). Trimming stripped 0 bases from V and 0 bases from J, with 15 bases between. This CDR3 is 17 amino acids long. Per germline, CDR1 SGDLS and CDR2 YYNGEE.

CDR3 in amino acids: CASSPPGLAGAYTGELFF. As DNA, the CDR3 is TGTGCCAGCAGCCCTCCAGGGCTAGCGGGAGCGTACACCGGGGAGCTGTTTTTT. The chain combines TRBV7-2 with TRBJ2-2; 10 bases are a match to TRBD2. Germline CDR1 SGHTA, CDR2 FQGNSA. The trim removed 5 bases at V and 3 bases at J, leaving 12 bases unmatched. The CDR3 loop spans 18 amino acids.

This clonotype has ten or more counts. This chain connects TRBV11-2 to TRBJ1-1, with 11 bases that match TRBD1. The CDR3 loop spans 14 amino acids. The ends lost 7 bases at V and 8 bases at J; junction bases unmatched: 9. The germline CDR1 and CDR2 sequences are SGHAT and FQNNGV. The CDR3 region has the DNA TGTGCCAGCACCCAGGACAGGGGGCGCGGGGAAGCTTTCTTT. Translation: CASTQDRGRGEAFF. The full variable domain, rest sourced from reference TRBV11-2 and TRBJ1-1, is EAGVAQSPRYKIIEKRQSVAFWCNPISGHATLYWYQQILGQGPKLLIQFQNNGVVDDSQLPKDRFSAERLKGVDSTLKIQPAKLEDSAVYLCASTQDRGRGEAFFGQGTRLTVV.